The T cell receptor (beta chain) described here comes from a study of cytomegalovirus exposure and HLA in healthy donors. The PCR ran on 60 Vbeta and 13 Jbeta primers. The protocol was immunoSEQ multiplex PCR, while the TCRdb copy is restricted to in-frame clones and leaves out a portion. The sample records about 170,000 clones, around 76% being singletons. In germline, CDR1 is SGHVS, CDR2 FNYEAQ. The length of the CDR3 is 16 residues. The ends lost 1 base at V and 8 bases at J; junction bases unmatched: 9. Remarks on this clone: The same CDR3 can be traced to other DNA sequences in this sample.

The chain employs TRBV7-6 and TRBJ2-1, with 9 bases matching TRBD2. Sequencing was performed on PBMCs. The sequence was collected from a woman in her thirties in good health and CMV-seropositive. Here the CDR3 reads CASSLGGGRALDEQFF. For the CDR3, the DNA is TGTGCCAGCAGCTTAGGTGGCGGGAGGGCTTTGGATGAGCAGTTCTTC.